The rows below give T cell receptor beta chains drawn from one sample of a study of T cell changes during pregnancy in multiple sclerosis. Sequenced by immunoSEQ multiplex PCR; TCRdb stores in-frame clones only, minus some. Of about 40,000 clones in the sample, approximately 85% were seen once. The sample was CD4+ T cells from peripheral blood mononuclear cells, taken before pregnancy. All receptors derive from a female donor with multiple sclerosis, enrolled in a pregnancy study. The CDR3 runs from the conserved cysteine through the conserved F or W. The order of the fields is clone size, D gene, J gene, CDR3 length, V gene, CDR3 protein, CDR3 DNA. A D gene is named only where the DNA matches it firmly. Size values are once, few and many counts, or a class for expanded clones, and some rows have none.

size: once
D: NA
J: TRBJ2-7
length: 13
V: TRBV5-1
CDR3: CASSPNTGSEQYF
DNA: TGCGCCAGCAGCCCAAATACAGGGAGCGAGCAGTACTTC

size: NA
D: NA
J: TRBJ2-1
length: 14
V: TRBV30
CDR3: CAWRPRGGYNEQFF
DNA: TGTGCCTGGAGGCCCCGGGGAGGCTACAATGAGCAGTTCTTC

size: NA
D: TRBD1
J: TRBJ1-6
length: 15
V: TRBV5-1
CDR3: CASSLGRDRISPLHF
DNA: TGCGCCAGCAGCTTGGGAAGGGACAGGATTTCACCCCTCCACTTT

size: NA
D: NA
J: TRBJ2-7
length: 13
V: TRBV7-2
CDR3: CASSRDLAYEQYF
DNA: TGTGCCAGCAGCCGGGACTTAGCCTACGAGCAGTACTTC

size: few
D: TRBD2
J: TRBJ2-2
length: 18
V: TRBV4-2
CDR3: CASSRQTLAGGPGEELFF
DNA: TGTGCCAGCAGCCGTCAGACCCTAGCGGGAGGGCCGGGGGAGGAGCTGTTTTTT

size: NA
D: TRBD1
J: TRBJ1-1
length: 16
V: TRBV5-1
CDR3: CASSLTPGQQGTEAFF
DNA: TGCGCCAGCAGCTTGACGCCGGGACAGCAAGGTACTGAAGCTTTCTTT

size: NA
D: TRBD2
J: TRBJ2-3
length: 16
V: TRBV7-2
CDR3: CASTQASGIGADTQYF
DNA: TGTGCCAGCACCCAAGCTAGCGGGATTGGTGCAGATACGCAGTATTTT

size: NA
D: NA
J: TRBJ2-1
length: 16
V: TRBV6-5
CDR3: CASSYSYGRFNNEQFF
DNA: TGTGCCAGCAGTTACTCGTACGGGAGATTCAACAATGAGCAGTTCTTC

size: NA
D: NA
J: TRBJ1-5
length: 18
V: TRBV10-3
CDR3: CAISESLGGLDSNQPQHF
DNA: TGTGCCATCAGTGAGTCTCTCGGGGGTCTGGATAGCAATCAGCCCCAGCATTTT

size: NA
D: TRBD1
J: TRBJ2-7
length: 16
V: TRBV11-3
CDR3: CASSSQAGTGDYEQYF
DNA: TGTGCCAGCAGCTCTCAAGCCGGGACAGGGGACTACGAGCAGTACTTC

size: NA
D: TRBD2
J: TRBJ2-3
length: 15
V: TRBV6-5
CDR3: CASSINSGLADTQYF
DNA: TGTGCCAGCAGTATTAATAGCGGGTTGGCGGATACGCAGTATTTT

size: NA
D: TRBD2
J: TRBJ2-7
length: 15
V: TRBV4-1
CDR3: CASSQLAGGRYEQYF
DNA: TGCGCCAGCAGCCAGCTAGCGGGAGGCCGGTACGAGCAGTACTTC

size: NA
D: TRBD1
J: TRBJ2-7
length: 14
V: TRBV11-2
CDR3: CASSPRQGAGEQYF
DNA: TGTGCCAGCAGCCCGAGACAGGGGGCTGGGGAGCAGTACTTC